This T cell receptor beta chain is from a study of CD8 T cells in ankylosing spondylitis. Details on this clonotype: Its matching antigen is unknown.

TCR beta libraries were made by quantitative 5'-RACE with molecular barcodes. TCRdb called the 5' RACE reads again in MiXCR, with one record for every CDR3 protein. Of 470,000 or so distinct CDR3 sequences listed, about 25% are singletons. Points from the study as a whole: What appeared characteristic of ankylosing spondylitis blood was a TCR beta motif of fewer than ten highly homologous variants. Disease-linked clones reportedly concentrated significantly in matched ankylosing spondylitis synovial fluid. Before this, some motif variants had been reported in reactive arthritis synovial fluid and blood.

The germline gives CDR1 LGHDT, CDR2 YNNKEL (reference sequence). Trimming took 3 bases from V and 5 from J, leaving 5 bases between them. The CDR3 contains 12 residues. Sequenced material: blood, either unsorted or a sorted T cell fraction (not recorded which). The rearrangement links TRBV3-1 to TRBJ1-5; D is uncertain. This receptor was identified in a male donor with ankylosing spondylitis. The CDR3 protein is CASSQYDQPQHF. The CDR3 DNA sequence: TGTGCCAGCAGCCAGTATGATCAGCCCCAGCATTTT.